This section outlines one T cell receptor beta chain sequence together with its context. Its antigen remains unidentified. The data belong to a study of human T cells and chemical hapten exposure. Whole-study findings and limits: As the donors had alopecia, their immune response may differ from healthy people's. Expanded TCRs formed significantly more large CDR3 similarity clusters than controls.

The CDR3 is 14 residues long. V lost 0 bases and J lost 5, with 10 bases in between. Germline CDR1 and CDR2: MNHEY and SVGAGI. MiXCR was run by TCRdb on the RACE reads, yielding one entry per CDR3 protein. The sample consists of a few hundred thousand distinct CDR3 sequences, 6% to 7% of them appearing once. Described time point: patch test 2, 6 weeks after DPC sensitization. This sample's treatment: therapeutic diphenylcyclopropenone sensitization with weekly scalp DPC. Donation of samples came from alopecia patients who were 18 to 70 years old and suitable for DPC. J is TRBJ1-1 and V is TRBV6-5, with no clear D. This material consisted of whole blood, taken in connection with sensitization to the hapten diphenylcyclopropenone (DPC). This clonotype originated in a woman between 18 and 30 years old with alopecia areata. Some clones in this sample may be carry-over from other donors' samples. The CDR3 spells CASSYSTRRTEAFF. For the CDR3, the DNA is TGTGCCAGCAGTTACTCGACTCGTCGGACTGAAGCTTTCTTT.